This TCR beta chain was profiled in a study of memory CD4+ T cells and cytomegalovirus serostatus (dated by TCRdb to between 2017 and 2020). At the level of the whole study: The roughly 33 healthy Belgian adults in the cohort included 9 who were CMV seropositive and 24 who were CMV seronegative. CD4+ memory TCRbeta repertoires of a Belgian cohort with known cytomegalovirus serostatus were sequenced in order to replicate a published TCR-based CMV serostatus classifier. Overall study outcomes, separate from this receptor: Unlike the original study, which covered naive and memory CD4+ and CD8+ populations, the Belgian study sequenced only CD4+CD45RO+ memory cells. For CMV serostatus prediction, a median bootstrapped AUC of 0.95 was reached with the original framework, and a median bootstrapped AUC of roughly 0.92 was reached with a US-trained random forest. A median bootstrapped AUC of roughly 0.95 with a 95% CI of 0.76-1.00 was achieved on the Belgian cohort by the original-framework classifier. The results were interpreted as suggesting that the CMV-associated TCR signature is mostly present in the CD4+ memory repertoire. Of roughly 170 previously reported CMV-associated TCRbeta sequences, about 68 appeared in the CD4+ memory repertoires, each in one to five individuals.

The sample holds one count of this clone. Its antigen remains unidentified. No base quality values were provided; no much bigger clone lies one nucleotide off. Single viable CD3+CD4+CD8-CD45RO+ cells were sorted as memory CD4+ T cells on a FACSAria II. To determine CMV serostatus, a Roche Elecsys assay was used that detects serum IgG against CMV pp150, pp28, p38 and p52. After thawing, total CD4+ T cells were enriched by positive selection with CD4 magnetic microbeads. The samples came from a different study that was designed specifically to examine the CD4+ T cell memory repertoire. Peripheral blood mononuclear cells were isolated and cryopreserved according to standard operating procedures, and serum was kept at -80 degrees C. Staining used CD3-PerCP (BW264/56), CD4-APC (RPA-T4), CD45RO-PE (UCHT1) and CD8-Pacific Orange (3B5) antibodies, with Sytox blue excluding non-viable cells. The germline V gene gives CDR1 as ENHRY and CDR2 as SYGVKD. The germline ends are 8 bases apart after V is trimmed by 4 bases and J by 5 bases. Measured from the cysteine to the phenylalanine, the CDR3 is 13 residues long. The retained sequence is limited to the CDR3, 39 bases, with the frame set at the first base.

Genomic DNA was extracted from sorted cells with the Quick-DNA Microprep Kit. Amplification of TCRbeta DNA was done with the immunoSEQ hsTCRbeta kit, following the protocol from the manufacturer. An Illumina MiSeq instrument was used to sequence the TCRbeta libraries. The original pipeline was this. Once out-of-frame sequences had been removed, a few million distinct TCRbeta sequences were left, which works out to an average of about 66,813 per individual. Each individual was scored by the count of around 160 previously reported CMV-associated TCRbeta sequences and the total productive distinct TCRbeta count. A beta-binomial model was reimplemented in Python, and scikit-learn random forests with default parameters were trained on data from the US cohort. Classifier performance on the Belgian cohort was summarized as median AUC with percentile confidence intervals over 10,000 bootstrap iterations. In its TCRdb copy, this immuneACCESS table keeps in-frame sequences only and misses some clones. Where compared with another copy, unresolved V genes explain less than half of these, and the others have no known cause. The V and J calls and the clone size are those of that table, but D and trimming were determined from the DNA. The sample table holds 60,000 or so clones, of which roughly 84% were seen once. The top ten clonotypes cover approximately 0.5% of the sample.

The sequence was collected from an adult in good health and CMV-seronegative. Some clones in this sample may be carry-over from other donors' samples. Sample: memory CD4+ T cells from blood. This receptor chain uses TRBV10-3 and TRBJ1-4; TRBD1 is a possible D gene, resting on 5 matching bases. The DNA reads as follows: TGTGCCATCAGTGGAGACAGAAATGAAAAACTGTTTTTT. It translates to CAISGDRNEKLFF.